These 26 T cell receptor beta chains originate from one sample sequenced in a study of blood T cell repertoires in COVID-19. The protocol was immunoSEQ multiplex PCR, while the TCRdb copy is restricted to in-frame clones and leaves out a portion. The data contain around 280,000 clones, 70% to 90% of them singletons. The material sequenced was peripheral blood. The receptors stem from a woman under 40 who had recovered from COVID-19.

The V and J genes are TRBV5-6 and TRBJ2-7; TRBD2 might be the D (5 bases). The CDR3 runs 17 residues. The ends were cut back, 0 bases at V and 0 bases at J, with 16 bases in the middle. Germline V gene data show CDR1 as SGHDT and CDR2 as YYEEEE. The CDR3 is CASSLVGGRGSSYEQYF. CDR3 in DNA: TGTGCCAGCAGCTTGGTGGGTGGGAGAGGGAGCTCCTACGAGCAGTACTTC.

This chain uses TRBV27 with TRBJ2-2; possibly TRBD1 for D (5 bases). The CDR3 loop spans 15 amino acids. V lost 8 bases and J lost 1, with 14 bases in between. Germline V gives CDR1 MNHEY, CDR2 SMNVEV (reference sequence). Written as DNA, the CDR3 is TGTGCCAGCGGAATGAAGGGGAAGAACACCGGGGAGCTGTTTTTT. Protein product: CASGMKGKNTGELFF.

As DNA, the CDR3 is TGTGCCAGCAGTGAACGTGTGACAGGGGTTTACGAGCAGTACTTC. Translated: CASSERVTGVYEQYF. The V gene is TRBV2, the J gene TRBJ2-7; 8 bases line up with TRBD1. V dropped 2 bases and J dropped 4; count of bases not matched to a gene: 7. This CDR3 is 15 amino acids long. Germline values: CDR1 SNHLY, CDR2 FYNNEI.

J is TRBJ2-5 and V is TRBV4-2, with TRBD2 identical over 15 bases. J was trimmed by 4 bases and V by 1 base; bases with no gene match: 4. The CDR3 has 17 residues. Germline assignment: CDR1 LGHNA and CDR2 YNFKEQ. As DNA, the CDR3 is TGTGCCAGCAGCCAAGGGACTAGCGGGAGGGTGGGAGAGACCCAGTACTTC. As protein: CASSQGTSGRVGETQYF.

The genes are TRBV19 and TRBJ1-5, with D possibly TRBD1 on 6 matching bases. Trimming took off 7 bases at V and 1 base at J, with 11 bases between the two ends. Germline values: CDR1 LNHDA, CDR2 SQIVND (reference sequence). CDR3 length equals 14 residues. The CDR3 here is CASTRQGSNQPQHF. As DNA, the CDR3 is TGTGCCAGTACCCGCCAGGGGAGCAATCAGCCCCAGCATTTT.

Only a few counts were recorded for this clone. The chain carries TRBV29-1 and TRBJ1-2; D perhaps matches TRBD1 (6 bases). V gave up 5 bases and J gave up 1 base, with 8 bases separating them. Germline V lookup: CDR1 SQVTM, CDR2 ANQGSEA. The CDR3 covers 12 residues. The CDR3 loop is CSVTDSNYGYTF. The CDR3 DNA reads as TGCAGCGTTACGGACAGTAACTATGGCTACACCTTC.

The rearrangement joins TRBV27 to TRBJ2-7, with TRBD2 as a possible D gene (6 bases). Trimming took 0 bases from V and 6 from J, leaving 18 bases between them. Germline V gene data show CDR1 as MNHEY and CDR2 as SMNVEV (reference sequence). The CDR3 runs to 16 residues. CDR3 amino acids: CASSLSPFGGRSEQYF. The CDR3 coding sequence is TGTGCCAGCAGTTTATCCCCCTTCGGGGGTCGGAGCGAGCAGTACTTC.

The CDR3 DNA reads TGTGCCAGCAGTTTCGAGGTGAACACTGAAGCTTTCTTT. As protein: CASSFEVNTEAFF. The chain employs TRBV12-3 or TRBV12-4 and TRBJ1-1; D remains unclear. The CDR3 contains 13 residues. V was pared by 3 bases and J by 0 bases, with 5 bases between.

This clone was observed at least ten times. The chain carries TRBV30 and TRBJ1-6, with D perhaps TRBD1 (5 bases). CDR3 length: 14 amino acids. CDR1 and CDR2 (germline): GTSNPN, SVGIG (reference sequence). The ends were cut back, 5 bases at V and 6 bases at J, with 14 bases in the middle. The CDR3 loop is CAWDLTGINSPLHF. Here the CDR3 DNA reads TGTGCCTGGGATCTAACAGGAATTAATTCACCCCTCCACTTT.

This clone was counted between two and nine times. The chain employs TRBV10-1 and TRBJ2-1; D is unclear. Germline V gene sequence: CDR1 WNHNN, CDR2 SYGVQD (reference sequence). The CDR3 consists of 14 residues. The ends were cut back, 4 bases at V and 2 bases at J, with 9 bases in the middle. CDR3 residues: CASSGQDPYNEQFF. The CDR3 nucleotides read TGCGCCAGCAGTGGACAAGACCCCTACAATGAGCAGTTCTTC.

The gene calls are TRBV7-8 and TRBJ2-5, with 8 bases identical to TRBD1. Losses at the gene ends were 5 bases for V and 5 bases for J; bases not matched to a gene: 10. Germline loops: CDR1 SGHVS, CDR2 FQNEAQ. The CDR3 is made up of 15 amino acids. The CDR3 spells CASSPDRGAEETQYF. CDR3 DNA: TGTGCCAGCAGCCCTGACAGGGGCGCCGAGGAGACCCAGTACTTC.

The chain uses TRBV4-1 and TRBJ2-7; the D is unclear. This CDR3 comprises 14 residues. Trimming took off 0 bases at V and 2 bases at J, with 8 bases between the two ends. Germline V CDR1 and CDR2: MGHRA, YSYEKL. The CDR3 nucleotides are TGCGCCAGCAGCCAAGAAGAACTCCCCTACGAGCAGTACTTC. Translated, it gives CASSQEELPYEQYF.

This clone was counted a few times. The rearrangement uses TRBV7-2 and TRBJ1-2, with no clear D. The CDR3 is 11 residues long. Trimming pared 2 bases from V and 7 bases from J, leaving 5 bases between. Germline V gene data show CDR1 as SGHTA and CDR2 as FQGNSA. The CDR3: CASSLSPGYTF. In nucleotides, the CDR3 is TGTGCCAGCAGCTTATCTCCTGGCTACACCTTC.

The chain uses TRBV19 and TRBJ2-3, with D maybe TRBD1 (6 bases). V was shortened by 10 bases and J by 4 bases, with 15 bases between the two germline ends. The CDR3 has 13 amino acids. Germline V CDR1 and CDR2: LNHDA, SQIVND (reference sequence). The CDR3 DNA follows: TGTGCCACGAGACTACAGGGCGCAGATACGCAGTATTTT. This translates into CATRLQGADTQYF.

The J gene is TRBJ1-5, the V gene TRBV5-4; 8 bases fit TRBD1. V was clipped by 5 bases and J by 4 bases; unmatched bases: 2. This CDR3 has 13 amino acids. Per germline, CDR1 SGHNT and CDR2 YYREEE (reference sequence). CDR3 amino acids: CASSWDRNQPQHF. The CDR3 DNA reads TGTGCCAGCAGTTGGGACAGGAATCAGCCCCAGCATTTT.

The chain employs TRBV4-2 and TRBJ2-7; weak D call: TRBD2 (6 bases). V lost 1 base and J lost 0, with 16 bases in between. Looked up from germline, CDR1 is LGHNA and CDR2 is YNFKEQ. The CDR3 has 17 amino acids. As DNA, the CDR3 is TGTGCCAGCAGCCAAGGAGGGGACGGGAGCTTCTCCTACGAGCAGTACTTC. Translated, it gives CASSQGGDGSFSYEQYF.

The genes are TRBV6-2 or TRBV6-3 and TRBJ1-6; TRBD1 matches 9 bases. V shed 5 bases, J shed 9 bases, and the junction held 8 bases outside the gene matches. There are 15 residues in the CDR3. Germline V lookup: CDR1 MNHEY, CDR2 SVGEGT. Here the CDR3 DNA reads TGTGCCAGCAGTGACCGGGACAGGGTTGTTTCACCCCTCCACTTT. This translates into CASSDRDRVVSPLHF.

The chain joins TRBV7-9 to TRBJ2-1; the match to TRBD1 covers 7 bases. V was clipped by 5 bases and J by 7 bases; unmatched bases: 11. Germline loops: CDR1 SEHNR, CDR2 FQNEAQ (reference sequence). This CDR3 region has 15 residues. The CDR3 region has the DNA TGTGCCAGCAGCCCCGGAGAGGGGGCATCTAATGAGCAGTTCTTC. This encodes CASSPGEGASNEQFF.

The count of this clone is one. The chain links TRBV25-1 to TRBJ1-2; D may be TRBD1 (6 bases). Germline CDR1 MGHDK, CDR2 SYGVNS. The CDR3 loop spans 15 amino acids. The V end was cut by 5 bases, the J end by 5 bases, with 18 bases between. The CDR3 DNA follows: TGTGCCAGCAGTCCTCAGGGGAACATTCCTTATGGCTACACCTTC. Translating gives CASSPQGNIPYGYTF.

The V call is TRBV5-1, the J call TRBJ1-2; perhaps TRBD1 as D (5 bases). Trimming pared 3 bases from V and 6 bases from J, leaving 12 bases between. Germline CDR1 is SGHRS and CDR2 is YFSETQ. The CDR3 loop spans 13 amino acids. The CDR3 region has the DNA TGCGCCAGCAGCTCTAAGTCAGGGAATGGCTACACCTTC. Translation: CASSSKSGNGYTF.

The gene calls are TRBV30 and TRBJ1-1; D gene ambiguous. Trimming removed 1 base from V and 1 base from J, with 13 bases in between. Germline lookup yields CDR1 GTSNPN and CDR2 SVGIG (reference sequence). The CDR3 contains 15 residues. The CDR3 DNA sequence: TGTGCCTGGAGTGCCTACAGCCTTCAGAACACTGAAGCTTTCTTT. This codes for CAWSAYSLQNTEAFF.

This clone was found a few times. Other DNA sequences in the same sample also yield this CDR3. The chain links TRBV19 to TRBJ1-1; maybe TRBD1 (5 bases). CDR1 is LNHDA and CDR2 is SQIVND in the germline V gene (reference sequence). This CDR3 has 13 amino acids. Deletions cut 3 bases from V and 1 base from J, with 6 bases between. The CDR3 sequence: CASSIGGNTEAFF. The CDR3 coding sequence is TGTGCCAGTAGTATCGGGGGGAACACTGAAGCTTTCTTT.

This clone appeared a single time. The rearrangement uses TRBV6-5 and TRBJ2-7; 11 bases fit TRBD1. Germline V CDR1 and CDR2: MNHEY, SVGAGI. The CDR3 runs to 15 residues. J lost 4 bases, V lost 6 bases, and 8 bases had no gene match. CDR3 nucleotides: TGTGCCAGCAGGCCACCGGGACAGGGGGTATACGAGCAGTACTTC. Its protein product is CASRPPGQGVYEQYF.

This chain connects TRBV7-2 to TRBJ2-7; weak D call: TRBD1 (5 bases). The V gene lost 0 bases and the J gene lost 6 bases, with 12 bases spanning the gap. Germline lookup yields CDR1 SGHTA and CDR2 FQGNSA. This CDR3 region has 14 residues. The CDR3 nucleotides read TGTGCCAGCAGCTTAGCGGGGCCCCCGTCCGAGCAGTACTTC. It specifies CASSLAGPPSEQYF.

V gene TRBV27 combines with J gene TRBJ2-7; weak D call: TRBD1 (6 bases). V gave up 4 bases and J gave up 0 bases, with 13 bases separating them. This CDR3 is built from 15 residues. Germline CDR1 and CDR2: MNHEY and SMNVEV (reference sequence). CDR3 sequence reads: CASSWVGDTSYEQYF. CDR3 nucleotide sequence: TGTGCCAGCAGTTGGGTAGGGGACACCTCCTACGAGCAGTACTTC.

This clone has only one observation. In DNA form, the CDR3 reads TGCGCCAGCAGCCCTCTGACGGGGGGCCCAGATACGCAGTATTTT. It codes for CASSPLTGGPDTQYF. This rearrangement joins TRBV4-1 to TRBJ2-3, with D possibly matching TRBD2 (7 bases). Germline lookup yields CDR1 MGHRA and CDR2 YSYEKL. V was clipped by 4 bases and J by 4 bases, with 15 bases between them. This CDR3 comprises 15 residues.